This TCR beta chain originates from a study of CD8 T cells in ankylosing spondylitis (dated by TCRdb to the late 2010s). Background on the whole study: The study set out to find disease-linked TCR variants by profiling T cell receptor beta repertoires in ankylosing spondylitis patients and healthy donors. The whole study cohort included about a hundred healthy donors and 25 ankylosing spondylitis patients. Samples of peripheral blood were taken, and for ankylosing spondylitis patients, synovial fluid was collected as well. Study-wide conclusions, independent of this receptor: Blood from ankylosing spondylitis patients appeared to be characterized by a TCR beta motif composed of several highly homologous amino acid variants. The disease-linked clones were reported to be significantly enriched in matched synovial fluid samples from ankylosing spondylitis patients. The disease-linked clones had a CD8+ phenotype and were found at relatively low frequencies in peripheral blood. Some TCR beta motif variants had previously been reported in synovial fluid and blood of reactive arthritis patients, which suggested common disease-initiation mechanisms.

The run used an Illumina HiSeq 2500. TCR beta libraries were prepared by quantitative 5'-RACE with molecular barcodes. The authors processed their data as follows. To identify disease-linked TCR variants, a new computational method was used, one built on a probabilistic model of VDJ rearrangement. TCRdb handled the public reads itself, with Q25 trimming in fastp and clone calling in MiXCR, and kept productive beta chains. For every CDR3 protein sequence, its rows merge into one entry that carries the most common genes and DNA. These V and J calls derive from TCRdb rather than the authors' analysis. This sample holds about 90,000 distinct CDR3 sequences; about 9% were observed only once. Clones ranked in the top ten supply approximately 29% of the sample. This clonotype has ten or more counts. The antigen it recognizes is unknown. No much larger clonotype is one base removed from it; base qualities were not supplied.

The germline V gene (reference sequence) supplies CDR1 DFQATT and CDR2 SNEGSKA. The trim is 6 bases for V and 3 bases for J, with a gap of 21 bases between the germline ends. The cysteine opens and the phenylalanine closes a CDR3 of 16 amino acids. The CDR3 DNA has 48 bases and is translated from base 1. The sample taken for sequencing was blood, either unsorted or a sorted T cell fraction (not recorded which). This clonotype was obtained from a male donor with ankylosing spondylitis. Here the chain combines TRBV20-1 and TRBJ2-1, with a weak D call of TRBD2 (6 bases match). The DNA reads TGCAGTGCCCAGCCCCTAGCGACCGTTTTCTACAATGAGCAGTTCTTC. Translated, this is CSAQPLATVFYNEQFF.